The source of this TCR beta chain is a study of control samples from healthy donors and cancer patients. Profiled with immunoSEQ multiplex PCR; TCRdb holds only in-frame clones, not every one. Found here are tens of thousands of clones, about nine tenths of them singletons; the top ten hold about 4%. Germline V gives CDR1 MNHEY, CDR2 SVGAGI. The CDR3 is made up of 13 amino acids. The J segment lost 7 bases and the V segment lost 7 bases, leaving 5 bases of the junction unmatched. The genes are TRBV6-5 and TRBJ2-7, with 12 bases aligning to TRBD2. The sample comprised blood. The receptor was isolated from a woman aged 18 to 35 in good health. The CDR3 here is CASKGTSGGEQYF. The CDR3 DNA follows: TGTGCCAGCAAGGGTACTAGCGGGGGGGAGCAGTACTTC.